A single sample gave rise to the 9 T cell receptor beta chains below, sequenced in a study of tumor-infiltrating lymphocytes in primary liver carcinoma. Making TCR beta cDNA involved around 500 ng total RNA and a constant-region primer. Library construction for TCR beta comprised three nested multiplex PCR rounds performed with slightly modified ARM-PCR. Running 9 to 11 cycles apiece, the first two PCR rounds relied on TRBV1-TRBV30 forward primers together with a C-beta reverse primer. TCRdb used MiXCR to reprocess the multiplex PCR reads, holding one entry per CDR3 protein. Of 75,000 to 90,000 distinct CDR3 sequences listed, approximately 77% are singletons. Taking about 18-32 mg of unsorted bulk tissue, the authors co-extracted RNA and DNA. The specimen sequenced was liver tumor tissue from sampling region 1. Subset here: tumor region T1, superior pole. Receptor source: a man aged 40-50 years with primary liver carcinoma and hepatitis B virus infection.

As regards this clonotype: This CDR3 fails to terminate in the conserved phenylalanine or tryptophan, so it likely reflects a read error. The V and J genes are TRBV29-1 and TRBJ2-5; D possibly corresponds to TRBD1 (6 bases). V was pared by 6 bases and J by 5 bases, with 22 bases between. The CDR3 consists of 15 residues. Germline V gene lookup returns CDR1 SQVTM and CDR2 ANQGSEA. CDR3 residues: CSVTSWDKTGETQYL. CDR3 bases: TGCAGCGTGACCTCTTGGGACAAAACCGGGGAGACCCAGTACTTA.

A remark on this clonotype: The missing conserved phenylalanine or tryptophan at the end of this CDR3 makes a read error likely. The DNA is left out, because the CDR3 cannot be placed on it with certainty; the CDR3 is given as TCRdb lists it. The genes are TRBV6-1 and TRBJ2-1; TRBD2 is taken as the D call from the table, unchecked against the DNA. Per germline, CDR1 MNHNS and CDR2 SASEGT. A total of 14 residues make up the CDR3, ends included. CDR3 region: CASSSLASYNEWFL.

This clonotype was recorded once. The missing conserved phenylalanine or tryptophan at the end of this CDR3 makes a read error likely. The J gene is TRBJ1-6, the V gene TRBV10-3, with 7 bases fitting TRBD1. Germline-derived CDR1 and CDR2 are ENHRY and SYGVKD. Trimming at V came to 6 bases and at J to 10 bases, leaving 9 bases not matched to a gene. CDR3 length: 14 amino acids. CDR3 amino acids: CAISHGRGGSPLHY. In DNA, the CDR3 is TGTGCCATCAGCCACGGCAGGGGGGGATCACCCCTCCACTAT.

This clonotype was seen once. Since the CDR3 does not end with the conserved phenylalanine or tryptophan, this likely comes from a read error. The rearrangement links TRBV5-4 to TRBJ2-5, with TRBD1 as a possible D gene (6 bases). The CDR3 is made up of 13 amino acids. The germline V gene has CDR1 SGHNT and CDR2 YYREEE (reference sequence). The CDR3 DNA is TGTGCCAGCATCTTGAGGGGGCAAGAGACCCAGTACTTA. Translation gives CASILRGQETQYL.

The J gene is TRBJ2-1, the V gene TRBV6-1; D gene ambiguous. The length of the CDR3 is 16 residues. V lost 7 bases to trimming and J lost 2 bases, with 18 bases between them. The germline CDR1 and CDR2 sequences are MNHNS and SASEGT. The CDR3 DNA reads TGTGCCAGCACCAAGGGTGGGCTTAACACCTACAATGAGCAGTTCTTC. It encodes CASTKGGLNTYNEQFF.

Concerning this clonotype itself: This clone may be a read error of a much larger clone one base away. This sequence joins TRBV28 and TRBJ1-2; TRBD1 is a possible D gene (6 bases). The CDR3 contains 16 residues. Trimming shortened V by 3 bases and J by 4 bases, and 18 bases separated the two germline ends. Germline V CDR1 and CDR2: MDHEN, SYDVKM. In DNA form, the CDR3 reads TGTGCCAGCAGTTTTCGGGCAGTCGAACAGGGCTATGGCTACACCTTC. It encodes CASSFRAVEQGYGYTF.

Concerning this clonotype: This CDR3 is missing its conserved last phenylalanine or tryptophan, likely due to a read error. In DNA form, the CDR3 reads TGTGCCAGCAGCCATTACTTGAACACCGGGGAGCTGTTTTTA. The encoded protein is CASSHYLNTGELFL. J is TRBJ2-2 and V is TRBV28, with D unclear. Germline CDR1 and CDR2: MDHEN and SYDVKM. This CDR3 comprises 14 residues. V lost 6 bases and J 1 base, leaving 9 bases between the germline ends.

Notes on this clonotype: Sequence at one end of the junction differs from germline and may be a read error. The chain is built from TRBV6-5 and TRBJ1-6; no firm D call. Germline CDR1 reads MNHEY; CDR2 reads SVGAGI. The CDR3 spans 16 residues. CDR3 sequence (DNA): TGTGCCAACAGTCTAATGATTGCGTCGGATAATCCACCCCTCCACTTT. Protein product: CANSLMIASDNPPLHF.

Ten or more counts support this clonotype. The rearrangement uses TRBV12-3 or TRBV12-4 and TRBJ2-6, with 7 nucleotides matching TRBD1. After removal of 1 base from V and 0 bases from J, the junction contained 6 bases not matched to a gene. The CDR3 totals 18 residues. The CDR3 DNA reads as TGTGCCAGCAGTTTAGGAGGGGGCGCGAACTCTGGGGCCAACGTCCTGACTTTC. Encoded protein: CASSLGGGANSGANVLTF.